This entry describes one TCR beta chain. Its cognate antigen is unknown. Clones were read by immunoSEQ multiplex PCR, and TCRdb kept only the in-frame ones, dropping some. The data show approximately 80,000 clones, 70% to 90% seen once. The data stem from a study of T cell responses to AZD1222 COVID-19 vaccine. Study-level results: Nearly half of spike-specific TCRs reportedly go after variant regions that carry no mutations. Dominant CD4 TCR responses targeted spike regions 160-218 and 743-854.

Germline V gives CDR1 MDHEN, CDR2 SYDVKM. V lost 1 base, J lost 7 bases, and 13 bases lay in between. CDR3 length equals 14 residues. The clonotype originates from an adult who received the AZD1222 COVID-19 vaccine. The V call is TRBV28, the J call TRBJ1-1; D remains ambiguous. Sequencing used peripheral blood, obtained 28 days after the second AZD1222 dose. The CDR3 nucleotides read TGTGCCAGCAGTTTATCTGACATGGTGGATGAAGCTTTCTTT. This translates into CASSLSDMVDEAFF.